Reported below is one T cell receptor (beta chain). Its antigen remains unknown. Profiling relied on immunoSEQ multiplex PCR, and the TCRdb table lists in-frame clones only, not all of them. The table records tens of thousands of clones, 88% of them present only once. Germline assignment: CDR1 SGHRS and CDR2 YFSETQ. This CDR3 has 16 residues. Germline trimming cut 0 bases from V and 2 bases from J; bases unmatched to any gene: 2. No infections or other immune events were documented during collection. This sample is drawn from a study of identifying expanded T cells in peripheral blood. Findings and caveats of the study: Roughly 2-week clone count variance significantly increased as total template count grew. Differentially abundant clones: roughly 1.2 between replicates, 15 to 17 at 2 to 3 weeks, less than 25 at four.

This TCR was recovered from a person aged 18-70 years in good health. The sample consisted of blood. The chain links TRBV5-1 to TRBJ2-6; 7 bases fit TRBD1. This chain's CDR3 is CASSLGTGAGANVLTF. The CDR3 DNA is TGCGCCAGCAGCTTGGGCACAGGGGCTGGGGCCAACGTCCTGACTTTC.